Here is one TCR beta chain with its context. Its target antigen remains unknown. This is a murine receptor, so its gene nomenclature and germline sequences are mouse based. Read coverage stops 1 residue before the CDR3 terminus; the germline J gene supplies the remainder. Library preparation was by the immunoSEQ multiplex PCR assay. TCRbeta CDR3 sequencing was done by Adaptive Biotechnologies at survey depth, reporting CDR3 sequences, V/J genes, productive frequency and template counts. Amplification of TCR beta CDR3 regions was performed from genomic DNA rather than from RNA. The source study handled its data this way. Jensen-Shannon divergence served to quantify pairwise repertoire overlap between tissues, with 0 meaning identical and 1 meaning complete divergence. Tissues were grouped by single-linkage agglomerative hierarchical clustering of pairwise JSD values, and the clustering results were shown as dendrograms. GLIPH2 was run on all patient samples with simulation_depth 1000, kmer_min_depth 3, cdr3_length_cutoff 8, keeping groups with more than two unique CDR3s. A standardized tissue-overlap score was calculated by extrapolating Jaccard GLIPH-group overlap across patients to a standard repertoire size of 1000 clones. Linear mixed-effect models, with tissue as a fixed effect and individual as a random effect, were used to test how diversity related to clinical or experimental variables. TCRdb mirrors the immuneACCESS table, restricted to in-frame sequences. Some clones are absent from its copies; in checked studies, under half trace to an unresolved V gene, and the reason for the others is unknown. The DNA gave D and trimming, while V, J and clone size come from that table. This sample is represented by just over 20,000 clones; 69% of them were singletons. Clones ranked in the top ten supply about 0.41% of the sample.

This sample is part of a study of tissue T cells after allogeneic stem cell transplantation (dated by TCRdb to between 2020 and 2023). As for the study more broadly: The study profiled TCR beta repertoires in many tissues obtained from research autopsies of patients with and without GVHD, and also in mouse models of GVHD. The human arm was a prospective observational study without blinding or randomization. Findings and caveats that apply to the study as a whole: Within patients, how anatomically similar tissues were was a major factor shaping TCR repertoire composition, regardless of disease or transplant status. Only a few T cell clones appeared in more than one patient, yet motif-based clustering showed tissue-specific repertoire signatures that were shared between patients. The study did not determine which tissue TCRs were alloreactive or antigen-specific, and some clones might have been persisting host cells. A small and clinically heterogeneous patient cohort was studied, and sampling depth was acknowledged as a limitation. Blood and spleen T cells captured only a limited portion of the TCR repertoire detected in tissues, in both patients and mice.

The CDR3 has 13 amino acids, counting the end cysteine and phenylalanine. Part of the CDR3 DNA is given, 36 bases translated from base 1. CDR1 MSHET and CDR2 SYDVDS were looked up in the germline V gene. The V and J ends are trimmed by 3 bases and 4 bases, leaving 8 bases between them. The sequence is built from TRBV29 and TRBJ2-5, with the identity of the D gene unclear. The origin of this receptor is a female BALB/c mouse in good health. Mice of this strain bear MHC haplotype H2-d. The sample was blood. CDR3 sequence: CASSFGGKDTQYF. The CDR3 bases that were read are TGTGCTAGCAGTTTTGGAGGGAAAGACACCCAGTAC.